One and the same sample provided the 14 T cell receptor beta chains below, sequenced in a study of Ad26.COV2.S vaccination and SARS-CoV-2 variants (dated by TCRdb to about 2021). Libraries came from the immunoSEQ multiplex PCR assay. TCRdb mirrors the immuneACCESS table, restricted to in-frame sequences. Some clones are absent from its copies; in checked studies, under half trace to an unresolved V gene, and the reason for the others is unknown. Across this sample there are 300,000 to 400,000 clones, with around 84% seen only once. Jointly, the top ten make up 1.5% to 2.5% of the sample. The treatment or condition tag for this specimen amounts to: roughly 19 received Ad26.COV2.S at low or high dose, single or two shots; about 5 received placebo; per-sample allocation not given. Repertoires of vaccine and placebo recipients were sequenced from samples collected on day 63 after the first injection.

Sequenced material: peripheral blood, taken in a trial of Ad26.COV2.S vaccine versus placebo. These receptors all stem from a person between 18 and 59 years old who received the Ad26.COV2.S COVID-19 vaccine or a placebo.

The gene calls are TRBV3-1 (or the pseudogene TRBV3-2) and TRBJ1-2, with 12 positions matching TRBD1. This CDR3 has 17 residues. In germline, CDR1 is LGHDT, CDR2 YNNKEL (reference sequence). V was pared by 2 bases and J by 8 bases, with 12 bases of the junction left unmatched. CDR3 nucleotide sequence: TGTGCCAGCAGCCAACCCAAGGGGGACAGGGGGCTAAAGGGCTACACCTTC. It codes for CASSQPKGDRGLKGYTF.

CDR3 bases: TGTGCCAGCAGCTTAGATATGGCGGGGCTCGGCACCGGGGAGCTGTTTTTT. Protein product: CASSLDMAGLGTGELFF. The genes are TRBV7-2 and TRBJ2-2, with a tentative D call TRBD2 (6 bases). The germline V gene has CDR1 SGHTA and CDR2 FQGNSA. Trimming cost V 1 base and J 4 bases, with 16 bases left between them. The CDR3 covers 17 residues.

The chain joins TRBV27 to TRBJ2-4; the D gene could be TRBD1 or TRBD2 (5 bases each). Germline V gene lookup returns CDR1 MNHEY and CDR2 SMNVEV (reference sequence). Between the trimmed V and J ends, which lost 6 bases and 1 base, there was a span of 22 bases. This CDR3 has 18 residues. The CDR3 reads CASSANLPGRPAKNIQYF. As DNA, the CDR3 is TGTGCCAGCAGCGCAAATCTACCGGGACGTCCCGCCAAAAACATTCAGTACTTC.

CDR3: CASSVTSGSANYGYTF. CDR3 coding DNA: TGTGCCAGCAGTGTCACCTCAGGTTCAGCTAACTATGGCTACACCTTC. This chain links TRBV6-1 with TRBJ1-2; the D is unclear. Germline assignment: CDR1 MNHNS and CDR2 SASEGT. The CDR3 contains 16 residues. V was shortened by 4 bases and J by 0 bases, with 15 bases between the two germline ends.

The chain uses TRBV19 and TRBJ2-3; 11 bases align to TRBD1. This CDR3 comprises 16 residues. The junction had 9 bases not matched to a gene; V was cut back by 5 bases and J by 5 bases. CDR1 is LNHDA, CDR2 SQIVND, per germline (reference sequence). This CDR3 reads CASSARTGGRGDTQYF. The CDR3 DNA reads as TGTGCCAGTAGTGCCCGGACAGGGGGCCGAGGAGATACGCAGTATTTT.

CDR3 loop: CASSQVLGFGYGYTF. For the CDR3, the DNA is TGTGCCAGCAGCCAAGTTTTGGGATTTGGCTATGGCTACACCTTC. V gene TRBV3-1 (or the pseudogene TRBV3-2) combines with J gene TRBJ1-2; D not resolved. Trimming cost V 1 base and J 4 bases, with 13 bases left between them. The CDR3 has 15 residues. Germline-derived CDR1 and CDR2 are LGHDT and YNNKEL (reference sequence).

This chain joins TRBV10-1 and TRBJ2-2; unclear D gene. V was clipped by 4 bases and J by 5 bases, with 8 bases between them. The CDR3 is made up of 13 amino acids. Germline CDR1 WNHNN, CDR2 SYGVQD (reference sequence). The CDR3, as DNA: TGCGCCAGCAGTGCACTTTCTACCGGGGAGCTGTTTTTT. It is translated as CASSALSTGELFF.

This chain links TRBV11-2 with TRBJ1-2; D is ambiguous. Looked up from germline, CDR1 is SGHAT and CDR2 is FQNNGV. The CDR3 has 16 residues. Trimming cost V 5 bases and J 2 bases, with 18 bases left between them. The DNA for the CDR3 is TGTGCCAGCAGCCCTAGTTCGAGGGCGGTCAACTATGGCTACACCTTC. Translated: CASSPSSRAVNYGYTF. The variable domain in full, completed from reference TRBV11-2 and TRBJ1-2, reads EAGVAQSPRYKIIEKRQSVAFWCNPISGHATLYWYQQILGQGPKLLIQFQNNGVVDDSQLPKDRFSAERLKGVDSTLKIQPAKLEDSAVYLCASSPSSRAVNYGYTFGSGTRLTVV.

This clone was observed a handful of times. This CDR3 reads CASSPPTPRGYGYTF. Here the CDR3 DNA reads TGTGCCAGCAGCCCACCGACCCCCAGGGGCTATGGCTACACCTTC. This chain connects TRBV9 to TRBJ1-2; TRBD1 is a possible D gene (6 bases). Germline loops: CDR1 SGDLS, CDR2 YYNGEE. The CDR3 spans 15 residues. V dropped 4 bases and J dropped 4 bases, with 17 bases sitting between them. The variable domain in full, completed from reference TRBV9 and TRBJ1-2, reads DSGVTQTPKHLITATGQRVTLRCSPRSGDLSVYWYQQSLDQGLQFLIQYYNGEERAKGNILERFSAQQFPDLHSELNLSSLELGDSALYFCASSPPTPRGYGYTFGSGTRLTVV.

The rearrangement joins TRBV4-2 to TRBJ1-5; the D is unclear. The V end lost 4 bases, the J end lost 8 bases, and 9 bases lay between the germline ends. The CDR3 is 12 amino acids. CDR1 is LGHNA, CDR2 YNFKEQ, per germline. The CDR3, as DNA: TGTGCCAGCAGCCGCCCAGGAGAGCCCCAGCATTTT. It is translated as CASSRPGEPQHF.

The chain couples TRBV4-1 to TRBJ1-6; the D is unclear. CDR3 size: 14 residues. V lost 1 base and J lost 14, with 15 bases in between. Germline lookup yields CDR1 MGHRA and CDR2 YSYEKL. CDR3 nucleotides: TGCGCCAGCAGCCAAGGGACTGCATTTTTGGCCCTCCACTTT. This translates into CASSQGTAFLALHF.

The chain employs TRBV30 and TRBJ2-2; 7 nucleotides agree with TRBD2. V trimming: 2 bases; J trimming: 7 bases; junction bases outside the gene matches: 4. Germline V gives CDR1 GTSNPN, CDR2 SVGIG (reference sequence). This CDR3 region has 13 residues. The CDR3 here is CAWSWGGDGELFF. CDR3 bases: TGTGCCTGGAGTTGGGGGGGAGACGGGGAGCTGTTTTTT.

The rearrangement links TRBV5-4 to TRBJ1-3, with D unresolved. Deletions cut 4 bases from V and 4 bases from J, with 9 bases between. The CDR3 has 13 residues. CDR1 and CDR2 (germline): SGHNT, YYREEE (reference sequence). The CDR3: CASSRAGGNTIYF. CDR3 sequence (DNA): TGTGCCAGCAGCCGAGCGGGAGGAAACACCATATATTTT.

The chain has TRBV6-2 or TRBV6-3 and TRBJ1-1; D not resolved. From germline, CDR1 is MNHEY and CDR2 SVGEGT. V gave up 2 bases and J gave up 6 bases, with 13 bases separating them. This CDR3 spans 14 amino acids. CDR3 nucleotides: TGTGCCAGCAGTTACGTGGCTCCGGGCTCTGAAGCTTTCTTT. The encoded protein is CASSYVAPGSEAFF.